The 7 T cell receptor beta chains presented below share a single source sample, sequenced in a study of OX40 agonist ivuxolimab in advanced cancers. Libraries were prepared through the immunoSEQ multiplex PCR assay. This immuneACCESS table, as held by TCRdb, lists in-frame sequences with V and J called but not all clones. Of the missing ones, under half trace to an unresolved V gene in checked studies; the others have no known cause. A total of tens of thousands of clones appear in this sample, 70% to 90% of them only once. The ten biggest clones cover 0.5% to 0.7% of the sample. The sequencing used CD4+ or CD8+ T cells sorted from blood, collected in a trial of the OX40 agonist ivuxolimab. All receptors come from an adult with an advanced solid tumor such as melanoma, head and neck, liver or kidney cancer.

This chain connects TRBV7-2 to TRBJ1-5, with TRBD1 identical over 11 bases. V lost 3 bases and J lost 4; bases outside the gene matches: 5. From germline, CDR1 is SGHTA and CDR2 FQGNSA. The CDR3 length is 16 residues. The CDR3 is CASSFTGTGGNQPQHF. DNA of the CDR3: TGTGCCAGCAGCTTTACCGGGACAGGGGGTAATCAGCCCCAGCATTTT.

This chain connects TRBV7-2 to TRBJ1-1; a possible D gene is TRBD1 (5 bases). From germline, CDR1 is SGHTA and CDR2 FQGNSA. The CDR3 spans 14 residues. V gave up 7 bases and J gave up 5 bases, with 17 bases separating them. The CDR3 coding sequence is TGTGCCAGCAATCCCCCCGCAGGGAGAACTGAAGCTTTCTTT. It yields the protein CASNPPAGRTEAFF.

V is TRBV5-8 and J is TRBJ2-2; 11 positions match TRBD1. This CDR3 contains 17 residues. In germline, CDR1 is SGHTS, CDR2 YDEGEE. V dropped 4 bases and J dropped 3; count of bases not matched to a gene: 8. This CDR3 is CASSPWTGGDYTGELFF. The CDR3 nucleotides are TGTGCCAGCAGCCCCTGGACAGGGGGCGACTACACCGGGGAGCTGTTTTTT.

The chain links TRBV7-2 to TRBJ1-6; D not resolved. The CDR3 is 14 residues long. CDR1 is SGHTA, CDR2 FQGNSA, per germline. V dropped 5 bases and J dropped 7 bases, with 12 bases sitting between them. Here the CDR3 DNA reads TGTGCCAGCAGCCCCCAGGTCCAAAATTCACCCCTCCACTTT. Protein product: CASSPQVQNSPLHF.

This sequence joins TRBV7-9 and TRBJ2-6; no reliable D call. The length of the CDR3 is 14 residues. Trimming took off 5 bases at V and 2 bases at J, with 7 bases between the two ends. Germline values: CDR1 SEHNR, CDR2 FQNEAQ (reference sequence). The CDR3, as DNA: TGTGCCAGCAGCCTATCCGCTGGGGCCAACGTCCTGACTTTC. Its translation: CASSLSAGANVLTF.

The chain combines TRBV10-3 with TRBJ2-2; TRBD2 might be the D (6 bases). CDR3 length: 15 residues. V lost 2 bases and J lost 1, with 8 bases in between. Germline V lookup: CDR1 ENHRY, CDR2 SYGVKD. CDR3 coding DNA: TGTGCCATCAGTGAGATTAGCGGGAACACCGGGGAGCTGTTTTTT. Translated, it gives CAISEISGNTGELFF.

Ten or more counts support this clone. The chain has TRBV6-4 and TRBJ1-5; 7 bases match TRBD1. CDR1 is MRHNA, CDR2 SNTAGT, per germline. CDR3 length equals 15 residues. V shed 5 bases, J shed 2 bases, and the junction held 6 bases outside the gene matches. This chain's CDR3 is CASSFDRVRNQPQHF. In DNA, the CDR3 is TGTGCCAGCAGTTTCGACAGGGTGCGCAATCAGCCCCAGCATTTT.